These 20 T cell receptor beta chains came from one sample sequenced in a study of T cell repertoires in cytomegalovirus infection. These receptors have no identified antigens. TCRdb re-called the reads through MiXCR, storing one row per CDR3 protein. The table includes 150,000 or so distinct CDR3 sequences, about 22% detected once. Sequences were derived from CD8+ T cells from cultured PBMCs, sampled from culture after CMV antigen stimulation. These receptors came from a human donor in good health (CMV status not recorded). Some clones in this sample may be carry-over from other donors' samples.

J is TRBJ2-3 and V is TRBV6-6; tentatively, D is TRBD1 (6 bases). The CDR3 has 14 residues. CDR1 is MNHNY and CDR2 is SVGAGI in the germline V gene (reference sequence). V lost 4 bases and J 7 bases, leaving 15 bases between the germline ends. DNA for the CDR3: TGTGCCAGCAGTTCGAGGGGGAATCCGAATACGCAGTATTTT. Residues: CASSSRGNPNTQYF.

V is TRBV7-6 and J is TRBJ2-7, with a tentative D call TRBD2 (6 bases). V dropped 5 bases and J dropped 5 bases, with 16 bases sitting between them. CDR1 and CDR2 (germline): SGHVS, FNYEAQ. The CDR3 is made up of 14 amino acids. The CDR3 loop is CASSHRTEGDEQYF. The CDR3 coding sequence is TGTGCCAGCAGCCATCGGACGGAGGGTGACGAGCAGTACTTC.

The chain has TRBV27 and TRBJ1-6; 8 bases line up with TRBD1. This CDR3 region has 16 residues. The junction had 12 bases not matched to a gene; V was cut back by 6 bases and J by 8 bases. The germline gives CDR1 MNHEY, CDR2 SMNVEV (reference sequence). The CDR3 region has the DNA TGTGCCAGCAGCCTATCCCGGACAGGGCGGGATTCACCCCTCCACTTT. It translates to CASSLSRTGRDSPLHF.

This chain connects TRBV7-8 to TRBJ2-7, with D unclear. The CDR3 sequence is 13 residues long. Germline V gene data show CDR1 as SGHVS and CDR2 as FQNEAQ. The V and J ends lost 0 bases and 7 bases respectively, with 10 bases between them. The CDR3 is CASSLALGKEQYF. CDR3 DNA: TGTGCCAGCAGCTTAGCCCTTGGGAAAGAGCAGTACTTC.

There are a few counts of this clonotype. The chain recombines TRBV4-3 with TRBJ2-1, with 10 bases lining up with TRBD1. After removal of 2 bases from V and 3 bases from J, the junction contained 1 base not matched to a gene. This CDR3 region has 15 residues. CDR1 LGHNA and CDR2 YSLEER come from the germline V gene. Written as DNA, the CDR3 is TGCGCCAGCAGCCAAAGGACAGGGGGCTACAATGAGCAGTTCTTC. Translation: CASSQRTGGYNEQFF.

The chain carries TRBV15 and TRBJ1-1, with unresolved D. Trimming removed 4 bases at V and 7 bases at J, with 19 bases between. Germline assignment: CDR1 LNHNV and CDR2 YYDKDF (reference sequence). CDR3 length: 15 residues. CDR3 DNA sequence: TGTGCCACCAGCATTCCGGACCGGGATGGCGGTGAAGCTTTCTTT. Translation gives CATSIPDRDGGEAFF. Full variable domain (missing parts from reference TRBV15 and TRBJ1-1): DAMVIQNPRYQVTQFGKPVTLSCSQTLNHNVMYWYQQKSSQAPKLLFHYYDKDFNNEADTPDNFQSRRPNTSFCFLDIRSPGLGDTAMYLCATSIPDRDGGEAFFGQGTRLTVV.

This clonotype was detected only a few times. V is TRBV7-2 and J is TRBJ2-1; D is uncertain. V was clipped by 5 bases and J by 10 bases, with 15 bases between them. The CDR3 covers 13 residues. Germline V gene data show CDR1 as SGHTA and CDR2 as FQGNSA. The CDR3 coding sequence is TGTGCCAGCAGCGCCCCGGGCGCGGTGGAGCAGTTCTTC. Amino acids: CASSAPGAVEQFF.

At least ten counts were recorded for this clonotype. J is TRBJ2-7 and V is TRBV28; no clear D gene. The V gene's germline CDR1 is MDHEN and CDR2 SYDVKM. The CDR3 is 14 amino acids. V dropped 6 bases and J dropped 5 bases, with 17 bases sitting between them. The CDR3 protein is CASSPRLFWDEQYF. The DNA for the CDR3 is TGTGCCAGCAGCCCCCGGCTCTTCTGGGACGAGCAGTACTTC.

The CDR3 is CASSQVQGFTDTQYF. CDR3 DNA sequence: TGCGCCAGCAGCCAAGTTCAGGGATTCACAGATACGCAGTATTTT. The chain uses TRBV4-1 and TRBJ2-3; D is possibly TRBD1 (5 bases). Germline V gene data show CDR1 as MGHRA and CDR2 as YSYEKL. The V and J ends lost 1 base and 2 bases respectively, with 10 bases between them. The CDR3 contains 15 residues.

The genes are TRBV19 and TRBJ1-1; TRBD1 aligns across 8 bases. Trimming at V came to 4 bases and at J to 8 bases, leaving 6 bases not matched to a gene. CDR1 and CDR2 from the germline V gene are LNHDA and SQIVND (reference sequence). CDR3 length equals 13 residues. As DNA, the CDR3 is TGTGCCAGTAGTACCTGGACAGGGACCGAAGCTTTCTTT. This gives the protein CASSTWTGTEAFF. The whole variable domain, remainder taken from reference TRBV19 and TRBJ1-1, is DGGITQSPKYLFRKEGQNVTLSCEQNLNHDAMYWYRQDPGQGLRLIYYSQIVNDFQKGDIAEGYSVSREKKESFPLTVTSAQKNPTAFYLCASSTWTGTEAFFGQGTRLTVV.

This clonotype was detected only a few times. The chain employs TRBV7-6 and TRBJ2-7, with D maybe TRBD1 (5 bases). Germline values: CDR1 SGHVS, CDR2 FNYEAQ. Trimming left V 5 bases short and J 4 bases short, with 12 bases between. The CDR3 is 13 residues long. The CDR3 spells CASSPRTPYEQYF. CDR3 nucleotides: TGTGCCAGCAGCCCTCGGACACCTTACGAGCAGTACTTC.

This clonotype has at least ten counts. The genes are TRBV5-8 and TRBJ1-6; D is perhaps TRBD1 (5 bases). With 4 bases removed from V and 0 bases from J, the gap between germline ends came to 17 bases. CDR3 length equals 18 residues. CDR1 SGHTS and CDR2 YDEGEE come from the germline V gene. The CDR3 sequence is CASSPQGLQSSYNSPLHF. In DNA form, the CDR3 reads TGTGCCAGCAGCCCTCAGGGACTTCAGAGCTCCTATAATTCACCCCTCCACTTT.

The sample holds a few counts of this clonotype. The chain uses TRBV7-2 and TRBJ2-3; possible D gene TRBD2, 6 bases. CDR3 length: 16 residues. Trimming pared 2 bases from V and 0 bases from J, leaving 12 bases between. The germline gives CDR1 SGHTA, CDR2 FQGNSA. CDR3 coding DNA: TGTGCCAGCAGCTTATGGTATCGGGGGAGCACAGATACGCAGTATTTT. It codes for CASSLWYRGSTDTQYF.

This chain joins TRBV12-5 and TRBJ1-4; D ambiguous. The CDR3 length is 13 residues. The V and J ends lost 6 bases and 11 bases respectively, with 16 bases between them. Germline lookup yields CDR1 LGHNT and CDR2 FRNRAP. The CDR3 DNA is TGTGCTAGTGGGCAGGTCCTAGCGGACAAACTGTTTTTT. Amino acids: CASGQVLADKLFF.

The V and J genes are TRBV6-8 and TRBJ2-1; weak D call: TRBD1 (6 bases). Germline CDR1 is MNHGY and CDR2 is SAAAGT. Trimming took 7 bases from V and 2 from J, leaving 9 bases between them. The CDR3 covers 13 residues. The CDR3 protein is CASTWGPYNEQFF. CDR3 nucleotide sequence: TGTGCCAGCACATGGGGGCCCTACAATGAGCAGTTCTTC.

This clonotype showed up just a few times. The V and J genes are TRBV14 and TRBJ2-1; D unresolved. The CDR3 sequence is 15 residues long. CDR1 and CDR2 from the germline V gene are SGHDN and FVKESK. V dropped 0 bases and J dropped 0 bases, with 6 bases sitting between them. The CDR3 reads CASSQESGSYNEQFF. For the CDR3, the DNA is TGTGCCAGCAGCCAAGAGTCCGGCTCCTACAATGAGCAGTTCTTC. Complete variable domain (other parts from reference TRBV14 and TRBJ2-1): EAGVTQFPSHSVIEKGQTVTLRCDPISGHDNLYWYRRVMGKEIKFLLHFVKESKQDESGMPNNRFLAERTGGTYSTLKVQPAELEDSGVYFCASSQESGSYNEQFFGPGTRLTVL.

This clonotype was seen only a few times. J is TRBJ2-5 and V is TRBV7-2; 8 bases are a match to TRBD2. CDR1 SGHTA and CDR2 FQGNSA come from the germline V gene. CDR3 length: 16 residues. V was clipped by 6 bases and J by 2 bases; unmatched bases: 11. CDR3 sequence reads: CASRLISGGNQETQYF. The CDR3 DNA follows: TGTGCCAGCAGATTAATAAGCGGGGGCAATCAAGAGACCCAGTACTTC.

The chain recombines TRBV7-6 with TRBJ1-3; no clear D gene. This CDR3 comprises 16 residues. Trimming removed 5 bases from V and 0 bases from J, with 14 bases in between. Per the germline V gene, CDR1 is SGHVS and CDR2 is FNYEAQ. Written as DNA, the CDR3 is TGTGCCAGCAGCCCCCGAGGTGGGGTCTCTGGAAACACCATATATTTT. Translating gives CASSPRGGVSGNTIYF.

This clonotype has at least ten counts. The chain uses TRBV4-3 and TRBJ1-5; no firm D call. V lost 0 bases and J 5 bases, leaving 5 bases between the germline ends. Germline V gives CDR1 LGHNA, CDR2 YSLEER. The CDR3 covers 13 residues. CDR3 sequence reads: CASSQDNDQPQHF. CDR3 coding DNA: TGCGCCAGCAGCCAAGATAATGATCAGCCCCAGCATTTT.

This clonotype has more than one count but fewer than ten. The gene calls are TRBV27 and TRBJ1-5; 7 nucleotides line up with TRBD1. CDR1 is MNHEY, CDR2 SMNVEV, per germline (reference sequence). This CDR3 is 18 amino acids long. J was trimmed by 7 bases and V by 0 bases; bases with no gene match: 15. The CDR3 here is CASSLSSRGWGAPQPQHF. The CDR3 coding sequence is TGTGCCAGCAGTTTATCGAGCAGGGGGTGGGGAGCCCCACAGCCCCAGCATTTT.